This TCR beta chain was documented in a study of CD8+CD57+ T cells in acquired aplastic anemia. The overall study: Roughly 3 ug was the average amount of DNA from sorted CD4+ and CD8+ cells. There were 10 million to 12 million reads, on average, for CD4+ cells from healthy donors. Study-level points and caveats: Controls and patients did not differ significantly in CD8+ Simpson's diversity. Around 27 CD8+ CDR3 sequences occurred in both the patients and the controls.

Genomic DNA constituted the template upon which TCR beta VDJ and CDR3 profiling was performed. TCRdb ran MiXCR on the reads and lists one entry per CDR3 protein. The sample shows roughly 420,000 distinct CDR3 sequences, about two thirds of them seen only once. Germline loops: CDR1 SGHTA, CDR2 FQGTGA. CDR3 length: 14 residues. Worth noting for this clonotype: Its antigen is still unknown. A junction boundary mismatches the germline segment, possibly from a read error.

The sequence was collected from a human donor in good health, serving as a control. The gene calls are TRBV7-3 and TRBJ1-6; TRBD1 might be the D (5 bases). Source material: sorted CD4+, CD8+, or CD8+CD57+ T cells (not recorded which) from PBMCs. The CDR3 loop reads CASSPTSGANEQYF. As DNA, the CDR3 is TGTGCCAGCAGCCCGACTAGCGGGGCCAATGAGCAGTACTTT.